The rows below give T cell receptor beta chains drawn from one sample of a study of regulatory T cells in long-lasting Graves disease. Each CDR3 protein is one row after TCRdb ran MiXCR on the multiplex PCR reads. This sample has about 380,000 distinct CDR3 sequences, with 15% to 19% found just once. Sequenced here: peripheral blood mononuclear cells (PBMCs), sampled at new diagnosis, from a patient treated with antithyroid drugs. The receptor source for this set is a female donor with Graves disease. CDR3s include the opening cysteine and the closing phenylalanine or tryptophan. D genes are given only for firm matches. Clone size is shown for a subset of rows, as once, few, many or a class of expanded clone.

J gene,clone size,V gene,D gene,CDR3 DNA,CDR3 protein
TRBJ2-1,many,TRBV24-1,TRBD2,TGTGCCACCAGTGATACCCTATTAGCGGGCCACTCCTACAATGAGCAGTTCTTC,CATSDTLLAGHSYNEQFF
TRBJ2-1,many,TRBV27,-,TGTGCCAGCAGTTTAGATCGGTGGCAGGTAGGGGAGCAGTTCTTC,CASSLDRWQVGEQFF
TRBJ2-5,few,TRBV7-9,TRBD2,TGTGCCAGCAGTGGGCTAGCGGGACATCAGGGATGGGAGACCCAGTACTTC,CASSGLAGHQGWETQYF
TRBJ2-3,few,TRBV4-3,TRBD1,TGCGCCAGCAGCCAACGTCGCACCGGGACAGGTTCGATTGGGACAACAGATACGCAGTATTTT,CASSQRRTGTGSIGTTDTQYF
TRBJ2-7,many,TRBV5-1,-,TGCGCCAGCAGCTGGGAGCCACCCTACGAGCAGTACTTC,CASSWEPPYEQYF
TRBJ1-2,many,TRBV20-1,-,TGCAGTGCTAGTAGCGCCACGGACTATGGCTACACCTTC,CSASSATDYGYTF
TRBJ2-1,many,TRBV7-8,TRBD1,TGTGCCAGCAGCATATGGGACAGACTAAACAATGAGCAGTTCTTC,CASSIWDRLNNEQFF
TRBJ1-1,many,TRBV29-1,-,TGCAGCGTACAGTACGTTGAAGCTTTCTTT,CSVQYVEAFF
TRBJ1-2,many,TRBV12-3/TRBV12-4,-,TGTGCCAGCAGACCTACACATGGGGCGAACTATGGCTACACCTTC,CASRPTHGANYGYTF
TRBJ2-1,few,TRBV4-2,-,TGTGCCAGCAGCCAAGTCGGCCCTCGCTCGTATGAGCAGTTCTTC,CASSQVGPRSYEQFF
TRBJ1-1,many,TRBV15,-,TGTGCCACCAGCAGAGACAGCGCGAACACTGAAGCTTTCTTT,CATSRDSANTEAFF
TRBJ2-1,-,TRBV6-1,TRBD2,TGTGCCAGCGGGGCTAGCGGCTACAATGAGCAGTTCTTC,CASGASGYNEQFF
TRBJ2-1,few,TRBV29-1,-,TGCAGCGTTGATTACGGCGACAATGAGCAGTTCTTC,CSVDYGDNEQFF
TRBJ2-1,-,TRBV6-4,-,TGTGCCAGCAGTGTGGGACATGAAAACAATGAGCAGTTCTTC,CASSVGHENNEQFF
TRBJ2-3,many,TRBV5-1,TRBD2,TGCGCCAGCAGCTTGATGGATGGGGCTAGCGGGAGACCAGATACGCAGTATTTT,CASSLMDGASGRPDTQYF
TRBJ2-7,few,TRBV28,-,TGTGCCAGCAGCTATGACTCTAGGGGGTACTTC,CASSYDSRGYF
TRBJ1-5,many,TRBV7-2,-,TGTGCCAGCAGCTTACCCCGGGGACAAAACCCCCTCAATCAGCCCCAGCATTTT,CASSLPRGQNPLNQPQHF
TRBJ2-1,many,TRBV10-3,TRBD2,TGTGCCATCAGTGACGGCGGGAGTTATGAGCAGTTCTTC,CAISDGGSYEQFF
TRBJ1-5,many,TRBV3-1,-,TGTGCCAGCAGCCAAGTCGGGGGCGCGGGGCAGCCCCAGCATTTT,CASSQVGGAGQPQHF
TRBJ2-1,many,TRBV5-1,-,TGCGCCAGCCTTTCTACGGGAAACCCCAATGAGCAGTTCTTC,CASLSTGNPNEQFF
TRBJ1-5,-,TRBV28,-,TGTGCCAGCCTTAAGGGTGATCATAGCAATCAGCCCCAGCATTTT,CASLKGDHSNQPQHF
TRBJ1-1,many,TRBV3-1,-,TGTGCCAGCGAAGACGATGGTGGCACTGAAGCTTTCTTT,CASEDDGGTEAFF
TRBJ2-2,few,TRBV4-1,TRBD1,TGCGCCAGCAGCCAGGGACAGGGGGCGAACACCGGGGAGCTGTTTTTT,CASSQGQGANTGELFF
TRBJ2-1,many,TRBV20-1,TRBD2,TGCAGTGCTTCCGGGACTAGCGGGAACCTCCAGTTCTTC,CSASGTSGNLQFF
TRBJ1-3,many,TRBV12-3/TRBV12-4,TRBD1,TGTGCCAGCAGTCAAAGACAGGGGCTAACTGGAAACACCATATATTTT,CASSQRQGLTGNTIYF
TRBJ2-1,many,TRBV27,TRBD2,TGTGCCAGCAGTCTTTATCTAGCGGCTCCTTACAATGAGCAGTTCTTC,CASSLYLAAPYNEQFF
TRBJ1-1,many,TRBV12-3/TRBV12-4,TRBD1,TGTGCCAGCAGCCCGTTACAGGGGACCTTTGGTCGCTTAAGGGCTTTCTTT,CASSPLQGTFGRLRAFF
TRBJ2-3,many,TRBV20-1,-,TGCAGTGCTAGAGATCTGAGGATGGGGAACACAGATACGCAGTATTTT,CSARDLRMGNTDTQYF
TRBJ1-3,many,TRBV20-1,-,TGCAGTGCTAGAGCCCGGGGGACTCCTGGAAACACCATATATTTT,CSARARGTPGNTIYF
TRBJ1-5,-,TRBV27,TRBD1,TGTGCCAGCAGTTTATACCCGAGGGACAGCTATCAGCCCCAGCATTTT,CASSLYPRDSYQPQHF
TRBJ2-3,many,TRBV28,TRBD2,TGTGCCAGCAGTTGGCCGGGACTAGCGGGAGGGCCGACAGATACGCAGTATTTT,CASSWPGLAGGPTDTQYF
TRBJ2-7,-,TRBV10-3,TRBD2,TGTGCCATCAGTGAGTCGTCCGGGAGGGCCTTCGAGCAGTACTTC,CAISESSGRAFEQYF
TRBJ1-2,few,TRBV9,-,TGTGCCAGCAGCGTAGGAGGAGGGCAGGGGATTAACTATGGCTACACCTTC,CASSVGGGQGINYGYTF
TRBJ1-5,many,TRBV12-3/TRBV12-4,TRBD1,TGTGCCAGCAGACCTGGGACAGGCGTCAACAATCAGCCCCAGCATTTT,CASRPGTGVNNQPQHF
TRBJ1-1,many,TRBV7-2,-,TGTGCCAGCACCAAACAGCGGGGGGCGGAGGGAGCTTTCTTT,CASTKQRGAEGAFF